This TCR beta chain was profiled in a study of cytomegalovirus exposure and HLA in healthy donors. This clone was seen once. The antigen is not known. Healthy donors of bone marrow made up the group. Germline assignment: CDR1 MNHEY and CDR2 SMNVEV (reference sequence). With V trimmed by 4 bases and J by 3 bases, 14 bases remained unmatched. The length of the CDR3 is 17 residues. Overall study results and limits: It was reported that the classifier diagnosed cytomegalovirus status with high specificity and sensitivity in both the original and validation cohorts. Cytomegalovirus association was listed for 170 or so TCR beta chains. The HLA-A and HLA-B alleles of most subjects were reportedly predicted accurately from TCR beta sequences.

This PCR relied on a set of 60 Vbeta primers and 13 Jbeta primers. Data came from immunoSEQ multiplex PCR; TCRdb stores just in-frame clones and leaves some out. The table has over 80,000 clones, about three quarters seen once. The chain links TRBV27 to TRBJ2-7; TRBD1 matches 8 bases. Material: PBMCs. This clonotype was sampled from a man aged 40-49 years in good health and CMV-seronegative. The CDR3 DNA reads TGTGCCAGCAGTTCCATCCCACCGCAGGGGGCTATCTACGAGCAGTACTTC. As protein: CASSSIPPQGAIYEQYF.